This paragraph covers one TCR beta chain sequence. Seattle participants joined during active infection and were tracked over time. The source of the sample is a study of blood T cell repertoires in COVID-19. At the level of the study: There were acute and convalescent COVID-19 samples, and they came from the United States, Italy and Spain. PBMCs, B-cell-depleted T cells, or T cells were the source of the cDNA or gDNA that made up the material.

In the study's own analysis: Amplification from reference gene primers served as the basis for estimated nucleated cell counts. Sequenced by immunoSEQ multiplex PCR; TCRdb stores in-frame clones only, minus some. V and J calls and clone size are copied from that table; D and trimming were computed from the DNA. The data hold about 150,000 clones, with more than 85% observed a single time. Sequencing input: peripheral blood. This clonotype originated in a man between 60 and 75 years old with COVID-19, enrolled during active disease.

Here the CDR3 reads CASRNRGRNEGYTF. Written as DNA, the CDR3 is TGTGCCAGCAGAAACAGGGGGCGGAATGAGGGCTACACCTTC. The gene calls are TRBV6-5 and TRBJ1-2, with 9 bases matching TRBD1. After removal of 6 bases from V and 8 bases from J, the junction contained 10 bases not matched to a gene. The CDR3 covers 14 residues. The germline gives CDR1 MNHEY, CDR2 SVGAGI.